The 23 T cell receptor beta chains listed next were all sequenced from one sample in a study of OX40 agonist ivuxolimab in advanced cancers. The data were produced by immunoSEQ multiplex PCR, yet TCRdb's version contains in-frame clones alone and is incomplete. This sample has tens of thousands of clones; 80% to 90% occur once, and the top ten carry around 1.8%. The sequencing used CD4+ or CD8+ T cells sorted from blood, collected in a trial of the OX40 agonist ivuxolimab. The receptors derive from an adult with an advanced solid tumor such as melanoma, head and neck, liver or kidney cancer.

This clone was seen once. CDR3 coding DNA: TGTGCCAGCAAGAAGGGGGCCAGCTCCTACAATGAGCAGTTCTTC. This encodes CASKKGASSYNEQFF. V usage is TRBV13 and J usage is TRBJ2-1, with 7 positions matching TRBD1. J lost 0 bases, V lost 7 bases, and 6 bases had no gene match. This CDR3 is 15 amino acids long. Germline values: CDR1 PRHDT, CDR2 FYEKMQ (reference sequence). Filled out from reference TRBV13 and TRBJ2-1, the complete variable domain reads AAGVIQSPRHLIKEKRETATLKCYPIPRHDTVYWYQQGPGQDPQFLISFYEKMQSDKGSIPDRFSAQQFSDYHSELNMSSLELGDSALYFCASKKGASSYNEQFFGPGTRLTVL.

This clone was picked up a small number of times. The chain combines TRBV6-7 with TRBJ2-3; a weak D match, TRBD2 (5 bases). TRBV6-7 is marked as an open reading frame, function uncertain. Trimming shortened V by 5 bases and J by 2 bases, and 26 bases separated the two germline ends. The CDR3 has 19 residues. The CDR3 DNA sequence: TGTGCCAGCAGTAGAGAGACCCCTAGCACACCTATGAACACAGATACGCAGTATTTT. Protein product: CASSRETPSTPMNTDTQYF.

The J gene is TRBJ2-7, the V gene TRBV7-8, with a tentative D call TRBD2 (5 bases). The CDR3 runs 14 residues. Per the germline V gene, CDR1 is SGHVS and CDR2 is FQNEAQ. Trimming removed 2 bases at V and 3 bases at J, with 11 bases between. DNA for the CDR3: TGTGCCAGCAGCTTACGAGGGTTAGACTACGAGCAGTACTTC. Its translation is CASSLRGLDYEQYF.

The V and J genes are TRBV27 and TRBJ2-3; D gene unclear. The CDR3 loop spans 13 amino acids. V was shortened by 5 bases and J by 4 bases, with 10 bases between the two germline ends. Per germline, CDR1 MNHEY and CDR2 SMNVEV (reference sequence). DNA for the CDR3: TGTGCCAGCAGTACCCCCCCCGCAGATACGCAGTATTTT. Its protein product is CASSTPPADTQYF.

This clone has only one observation. The genes are TRBV18 and TRBJ2-5; 8 positions agree with TRBD1. The tail of the sequence fits TRBJ2-7 better, so the J call may be wrong. Germline loops: CDR1 KGHSH, CDR2 LQKENI. The CDR3 has 15 residues. The CDR3 region is CASSPRGQAGDEQYF. CDR3 in DNA: TGTGCCAGCTCACCCCGGGGACAGGCAGGCGACGAGCAGTACTTC.

The table lists this clone with a count of one. V gene TRBV7-2 combines with J gene TRBJ2-1; TRBD2 might be the D (5 bases). This CDR3 contains 14 residues. From germline, CDR1 is SGHTA and CDR2 FQGNSA. The germline V and J ends were trimmed by 3 bases and 5 bases, with 11 bases remaining between them. The CDR3 is CASSLGPSNNEQFF. The CDR3 DNA sequence: TGTGCCAGCAGCTTGGGTCCTAGCAACAATGAGCAGTTCTTC.

The rearrangement joins TRBV30 to TRBJ1-3; the D is unclear. The V and J ends lost 0 bases and 1 base respectively, with 7 bases between them. The CDR3 spans 14 residues. The germline V gene encodes CDR1 GTSNPN and CDR2 SVGIG (reference sequence). The CDR3 spells CAWSVQGSGNTIYF. CDR3 bases: TGTGCCTGGAGTGTACAAGGTTCTGGAAACACCATATATTTT.

The rearrangement uses TRBV7-9 and TRBJ2-1; D is perhaps TRBD2 (7 bases). V was trimmed by 4 bases and J by 0 bases, leaving 22 bases between them. Germline CDR1 is SEHNR and CDR2 is FQNEAQ (reference sequence). The length of the CDR3 is 19 residues. CDR3 sequence: CASSSTRGAAGSSYNEQFF. CDR3 coding DNA: TGTGCCAGCAGCTCCACTAGGGGGGCAGCGGGGTCCTCCTACAATGAGCAGTTCTTC.

This chain links TRBV5-1 with TRBJ1-1, with 7 bases fitting TRBD1. Germline loops: CDR1 SGHRS, CDR2 YFSETQ. The CDR3 is 13 residues long. With 3 bases clipped from V and 6 bases from J, the junction kept 5 bases outside the gene matches. CDR3 coding DNA: TGCGCCAGCAGCTCTGACAGGGCCGCTGAAGCTTTCTTT. Translating it yields CASSSDRAAEAFF. Supplemented by reference TRBV5-1 and TRBJ1-1, the full variable domain reads KAGVTQTPRYLIKTRGQQVTLSCSPISGHRSVSWYQQTPGQGLQFLFEYFSETQRNKGNFPGRFSGRQFSNSRSEMNVSTLELGDSALYLCASSSDRAAEAFFGQGTRLTVV.

The chain has TRBV9 and TRBJ1-3; tentatively, D is TRBD1 (5 bases). V was trimmed by 4 bases and J by 0 bases, leaving 14 bases between them. The CDR3 extends over 16 amino acids. Germline values: CDR1 SGDLS, CDR2 YYNGEE. The CDR3 here is CASSQWEGSSGNTIYF. For the CDR3, the DNA is TGTGCCAGCAGCCAGTGGGAGGGGAGCTCTGGAAACACCATATATTTT.

This clone was detected a few times. CDR3 in DNA: TGTGCCAGCAGCTTCTTCCCTAGAGGGCCGTCCGGTGAGACCCAGTACTTC. It specifies CASSFFPRGPSGETQYF. The V and J genes are TRBV7-2 and TRBJ2-5, with D perhaps TRBD2 (5 bases). Trimming removed 3 bases from V and 5 bases from J, with 22 bases in between. CDR3 length: 17 amino acids. The germline V gene encodes CDR1 SGHTA and CDR2 FQGNSA.

This chain links TRBV7-9 with TRBJ1-4; TRBD1 agrees at 7 bases. After removal of 4 bases from V and 3 bases from J, the junction contained 5 bases not matched to a gene. The CDR3 runs to 15 residues. CDR1 and CDR2 from the germline V gene are SEHNR and FQNEAQ (reference sequence). The CDR3 nucleotides read TGTGCCAGCAGCTCACTCGGGACAGCTAATGAAAAACTGTTTTTT. Protein sequence: CASSSLGTANEKLFF.

CDR3 in DNA: TGTGCCAGCAGCGTAGAGGCCATGAACACTGAAGCTTTCTTT. Protein product: CASSVEAMNTEAFF. The rearrangement joins TRBV9 to TRBJ1-1; D unclear. The V gene's germline CDR1 is SGDLS and CDR2 YYNGEE. V was cut by 0 bases and J by 0 bases, with 6 bases left in between. The CDR3 runs to 14 residues.

This sequence joins TRBV9 and TRBJ2-7, with D uncertain. This CDR3 is 14 amino acids long. V lost 0 bases and J lost 2, with 9 bases in between. Per germline, CDR1 SGDLS and CDR2 YYNGEE. The DNA of the CDR3 is TGTGCCAGCAGCGTAGAGGCACTTCCCTACGAGCAGTACTTC. Encoded protein: CASSVEALPYEQYF.

This chain connects TRBV7-9 to TRBJ1-3, with TRBD1 as a possible D gene (5 bases). The germline V gene has CDR1 SEHNR and CDR2 FQNEAQ (reference sequence). V shed 5 bases and J shed 3 bases, with 23 bases lying between them. The CDR3 contains 18 residues. The CDR3 nucleotides are TGTGCCAGCAGCCACCTGCCCCCGGGGCTGGGGGTTGGAAACACCATATATTTT. Translation gives CASSHLPPGLGVGNTIYF. Full variable domain (remainder filled in from reference TRBV7-9 and TRBJ1-3): DTGVSQNPRHKITKRGQNVTFRCDPISEHNRLYWYRQTLGQGPEFLTYFQNEAQLEKSRLLSDRFSAERPKGSFSTLEIQRTEQGDSAMYLCASSHLPPGLGVGNTIYFGEGSWLTVV.

J is TRBJ1-1 and V is TRBV9, with unresolved D. Germline values: CDR1 SGDLS, CDR2 YYNGEE. The CDR3 contains 15 residues. The germline V and J ends were trimmed by 3 bases and 0 bases, with 12 bases remaining between them. The CDR3 region is CASSAPGTMNTEAFF. CDR3 DNA: TGTGCCAGCAGCGCTCCGGGCACCATGAACACTGAAGCTTTCTTT.

This chain connects TRBV11-2 to TRBJ2-7, with D hard to call. Germline V gives CDR1 SGHAT, CDR2 FQNNGV. The V end lost 4 bases, the J end lost 3 bases, and 7 bases lay between the germline ends. CDR3 length: 12 residues. The CDR3 sequence: CASSSLSYEQYF. The CDR3 DNA sequence: TGTGCCAGCAGCTCGTTAAGCTACGAGCAGTACTTC.

The chain is built from TRBV7-3 and TRBJ2-1; perhaps TRBD1 as D (6 bases). The V end was cut by 3 bases, the J end by 5 bases, with 11 bases between. CDR1 is SGHTA, CDR2 FQGTGA, per germline. The length of the CDR3 is 14 residues. The CDR3 DNA sequence: TGTGCCAGCAGCTTGGCCGGGACACACAATGAGCAGTTCTTC. It codes for CASSLAGTHNEQFF. The variable domain in full, with the rest retrieved from reference TRBV7-3 and TRBJ2-1, is GAGVSQTPSNKVTEKGKYVELRCDPISGHTALYWYRQSLGQGPEFLIYFQGTGAADDSGLPNDRFFAVRPEGSVSTLKIQRTERGDSAVYLCASSLAGTHNEQFFGPGTRLTVL.

The gene calls are TRBV19 and TRBJ1-4; D remains ambiguous. Germline lookup yields CDR1 LNHDA and CDR2 SQIVND (reference sequence). The V gene lost 5 bases and the J gene lost 7 bases, with 17 bases spanning the gap. The CDR3 consists of 15 residues. CDR3 protein: CASSSSLKVTEKLFF. CDR3 DNA sequence: TGTGCCAGTAGTTCCTCATTAAAGGTGACTGAAAAACTGTTTTTT.

V is TRBV5-6 and J is TRBJ1-2; D is uncertain. The V end was cut by 4 bases, the J end by 4 bases, with 5 bases between. The CDR3 runs 11 residues. CDR1 and CDR2 from the germline V gene are SGHDT and YYEEEE. CDR3 DNA: TGTGCCAGCAGCAGGGTCTATGGCTACACCTTC. Translated: CASSRVYGYTF. Supplemented by reference TRBV5-6 and TRBJ1-2, the full variable domain reads DAGVTQSPTHLIKTRGQQVTLRCSPKSGHDTVSWYQQALGQGPQFIFQYYEEEERQRGNFPDRFSGHQFPNYSSELNVNALLLGDSALYLCASSRVYGYTFGSGTRLTVV.

The V call is TRBV10-3, the J call TRBJ1-2, with 8 bases that match TRBD1. V trimming: 2 bases; J trimming: 0 bases; junction bases outside the gene matches: 2. The CDR3 covers 15 residues. Germline loops: CDR1 ENHRY, CDR2 SYGVKD. For the CDR3, the DNA is TGTGCCATCAGTGAGAGGACAGGGACTAACTATGGCTACACCTTC. Residues: CAISERTGTNYGYTF.

V is TRBV14 and J is TRBJ2-1; D unclear. The CDR3 covers 13 residues. Trimming shortened V by 4 bases and J by 7 bases, and 11 bases separated the two germline ends. Germline V lookup: CDR1 SGHDN, CDR2 FVKESK. As DNA, the CDR3 is TGTGCCAGCAGCCTTTCTACCCGGAATGAGCAGTTCTTC. Translated, it gives CASSLSTRNEQFF.

The rearrangement uses TRBV15 and TRBJ2-6; D is unresolved. Per the germline V gene, CDR1 is LNHNV and CDR2 is YYDKDF (reference sequence). This CDR3 region has 16 residues. With 3 bases removed from V and 2 bases from J, the gap between germline ends came to 11 bases. The CDR3 region has the DNA TGTGCCACCAGCAGTCGCCATACTACTGGGGCCAACGTCCTGACTTTC. Translating gives CATSSRHTTGANVLTF.